What follows is one T cell receptor beta chain and its context. Its antigen is currently unknown. This entry comes from a study of T cell responses to AZD1222 COVID-19 vaccine. Study conclusions and caveats: Just six AZD1222 recipients were seropositive at baseline. Spike as a whole was targeted by vaccine-associated CD4 TCRs, dominant at 160-218 and 743-854. Of spike-specific TCRs, nearly half reportedly target regions left unmutated in variants.

Method: immunoSEQ multiplex PCR; TCRdb's copy keeps in-frame clones and lacks some. The data hold around 79,000 clones, with about 90% observed a single time. This specimen was peripheral blood, taken on day 0 of AZD1222 vaccination. The receptor was isolated from an adult in good health.

The CDR3 DNA follows: TGTGCCAGCAGCTTAACATACGGACAGCTGGATCAGCCCCAGCATTTT. This codes for CASSLTYGQLDQPQHF. The chain carries TRBV7-2 and TRBJ1-5; a weak D match, TRBD1 (6 bases). The CDR3 extends over 16 amino acids. CDR1 and CDR2 (germline): SGHTA, FQGNSA. Trimming stripped 2 bases from V and 5 bases from J, with 16 bases between.